The source of this T cell receptor beta chain is a study of cytomegalovirus exposure and HLA in healthy donors. Study background: Membership in the Caucasian-associated ancestry cluster was found for around four fifths of almost 400 genotyped donors.

PCR employed 60 Vbeta and 13 Jbeta primers. Sequenced by immunoSEQ multiplex PCR; TCRdb stores in-frame clones only, minus some. The data show about 150,000 clones, 64% seen once. Whole-study results and caveats: Confirmation in vitro established that a few CMV-associated chains were specific for CMV antigens.

Only a few counts were recorded for this clone. Its cognate antigen is unknown. The germline V and J ends were trimmed by 6 bases and 0 bases, with 12 bases remaining between them. Germline values: CDR1 SGHAT, CDR2 FQNNGV. CDR3 size: 15 residues. This TCR derives from a woman aged 25 to 39 in good health and CMV-seropositive. This chain connects TRBV11-2 to TRBJ1-3, with D maybe TRBD1 (5 bases). Material for sequencing was PBMCs. The CDR3 here is CASSVETASGNTIYF. CDR3 coding DNA: TGTGCCAGCAGTGTCGAGACAGCCTCTGGAAACACCATATATTTT.